This TCR beta chain was retrieved from a study of PD-1 blockade in classical Hodgkin lymphoma. Method: immunoSEQ multiplex PCR; TCRdb's copy keeps in-frame clones and lacks some. The data show 1,500 to 2,000 clones, with about two thirds seen just once and about 31% held by the top ten. Deletions cut 1 base from V and 4 bases from J, with 13 bases between. This CDR3 is 14 amino acids long. Germline V gives CDR1 SQVTM, CDR2 ANQGSEA. In every patient, relapse followed autologous stem cell transplantation, while exposure to brentuximab vedotin differed. CD8+ T cells were isolated from thawed PBMCs by magnetic negative selection. Turning to this clone: Its antigen is not known.

Whole-study findings and limits: Nivolumab starters within 1 year of ASCT were excluded. A significant rise in TCR diversity by C4D1 was seen for CD4+ but not CD8+ cells. Reports indicated that newly diagnosed patients had lower baseline TCR diversity than healthy donors did.

The receptor was derived from a human donor with classical Hodgkin lymphoma. The chain carries TRBV29-1 and TRBJ1-1; D is perhaps TRBD1 (6 bases). The specimen comprised CD8+ T cells from blood, sampled at baseline. CDR3 bases: TGCAGCGTTGAAGGAGGGGGTGGGATCACTGAAGCTTTCTTT. Translating gives CSVEGGGGITEAFF.